This section outlines one TCR beta chain sequence together with its context. The specificity of this receptor is unknown. No base-level quality is on record; no much larger clone is a single base apart. The sample belongs to a study of blood T cell repertoires in COVID-19 (TCRdb year 2020). In terms of the full investigation: The collaborator samples originated in the United States, Italy and Spain and spanned the acute and convalescent phases of COVID-19. The material from the prospective study consisted of cDNA or gDNA derived from T cells, B-cell-depleted T cells, or PBMCs. Nearly every sample came with metadata listing a de-identified subject ID, COVID-19 status, age in years and sex. Samples were obtained from the ongoing ImmuneRACE study (first 160 participants) and from over a thousand subjects provided by 6 global collaborators. Where available, HLA class I and class II types were taken from metadata supplied by the sample provider and were not determined by assay-based typing. Subjects who had been exposed to COVID-19, were actively infected with it, or had recovered from it provided the deeply sampled blood TCRbeta repertoires that made up the dataset. The repertoires were released in a freely available public database intended as a resource for research on the immune response to SARS-CoV-2.

What the study reported, not specific to this receptor: The quantity of clinical and demographic metadata differed by source and by participant and was supplied without curation.

One collaborating source in Seattle enrolled patients while the patients were actively infected and followed the patients over time throughout the course of disease. Each collaborating institution followed its own protocols to collect whole blood in K2EDTA tubes. For TCRbeta analysis, collaborators shipped samples in one of three forms: frozen whole blood, isolated PBMCs, or DNA extracted from either of those sample types. The immunoSEQ Assay, a bias-controlled multiplex PCR, was used to amplify TCRbeta CDR3 regions from genomic DNA. Turning to the authors' computational methods: Nucleated cell counts per sample were estimated from amplification of reference gene primers within the assay. To quantify the absolute abundance of each unique TCRbeta CDR3 rearrangement, sequence reads were collapsed and filtered. For each sample, productive Simpson clonality was calculated as the square root of Simpson's diversity index across productive rearrangements. TCRdb carries this immuneACCESS record with in-frame sequences only. Its versions omit some clonotypes, under half of them owing to an unresolved V gene in the studies checked, with the rest unexplained. Clone size and the V and J calls come from that table; the DNA yielded D and trimming. The sample profile shows 250,000 to 350,000 clones; roughly 80% of them were found once. Around 1.6% of the sample is in the top ten clones.

Taken from the germline V gene, the CDR1 and CDR2 loops are MNHEY and SVGAGI. The junction carries 13 bases between V and J, which are trimmed by 4 bases and 2 bases respectively. The CDR3 sequence holds 15 residues, the cysteine and phenylalanine included. The only DNA kept is the CDR3, 45 bases in frame from the first base. This sequence originates from a human donor with COVID-19, enrolled during active disease. The donor label of this sample is uncertain. The rearrangement combines TRBV6-5 with TRBJ2-3; TRBD2 might be the D gene, on 5 matching bases. The sample comprised peripheral blood. Here is the DNA: TGTGCCAGCAGTTTGCGGGTAGCGAACACAGATACGCAGTATTTT. This sequence encodes CASSLRVANTDTQYF.